Included here is one TCR beta chain sequence, with context. The limits of the CDR3 on the DNA are not certain, so only TCRdb's listed CDR3 is given. The Seattle patients joined while their infection was active and were tracked longitudinally afterward. This sample was taken from a study of blood T cell repertoires in COVID-19. Study-level information: COVID-19 samples from acute and convalescent phases originated in the United States, Italy and Spain. Sources were T cells, B-cell-depleted T cells, or PBMCs; the material itself was cDNA or gDNA.

Looked up from germline, CDR1 is SGHVS and CDR2 is FQNEAQ. Including both end residues, the CDR3 is 16 amino acids long. Per the study methods: The authors estimated nucleated cell counts from reference gene primer amplification. Produced via immunoSEQ multiplex PCR; TCRdb's table is partial and in-frame only. The V and J calls and the clone size are those of that table, but D and trimming were determined from the DNA. The data show about 230,000 clones, about four fifths seen once. This clonotype was sampled from a woman aged 80 or older with COVID-19, enrolled during active disease. The rearrangement links TRBV7-8 to TRBJ1-1. What was sequenced was peripheral blood. The CDR3 spells CASSLTDFRGTSEAFF.